What follows are 32 T cell receptor beta chains derived from one specimen sequenced in a study of OX40 agonist ivuxolimab in advanced cancers. TCRdb keeps only in-frame clones here, not all; method: immunoSEQ multiplex PCR. The table has over 35,000 clones, 70% to 90% seen once. The sequenced sample was CD4+ or CD8+ T cells sorted from blood, obtained in a trial of the OX40 agonist ivuxolimab. The receptors were sampled from an adult with an advanced solid tumor such as melanoma, head and neck, liver or kidney cancer.

V is TRBV27 and J is TRBJ1-5; D call uncertain. This CDR3 is built from 15 residues. The V and J ends lost 4 bases and 4 bases respectively, with 14 bases between them. In germline, CDR1 is MNHEY, CDR2 SMNVEV (reference sequence). The CDR3 region has the DNA TGTGCCAGCAGTTCTGCAGCAATGGGGAATCAGCCCCAGCATTTT. Translated: CASSSAAMGNQPQHF.

In nucleotides, the CDR3 is TGTGCCAGCAGCTTAGAGGCTAGCGGGGGGTATGAGACCCAGTACTTC. The encoded protein is CASSLEASGGYETQYF. The chain links TRBV7-6 to TRBJ2-5, with 11 bases aligning to TRBD2. The CDR3 is 16 residues long. Germline V gives CDR1 SGHVS, CDR2 FNYEAQ. With 1 base clipped from V and 5 bases from J, the junction kept 6 bases outside the gene matches.

The chain joins TRBV11-3 to TRBJ2-7, with 9 bases identical to TRBD1. V was pared by 0 bases and J by 5 bases, with 5 bases of the junction left unmatched. Germline CDR1 reads SGHNT; CDR2 reads YENEEA. The CDR3 is 15 amino acids. CDR3 DNA sequence: TGTGCCAGCAGCTTAGAAACAGGGGGCTTCCACGAGCAGTACTTC. This codes for CASSLETGGFHEQYF. Using reference TRBV11-3 and TRBJ2-7 for the parts outside the CDR3, the full variable domain is EAGVVQSPRYKIIEKKQPVAFWCNPISGHNTLYWYLQNLGQGPELLIRYENEEAVDDSQLPKDRFSAERLKGVDSTLKIQPAELGDSAVYLCASSLETGGFHEQYFGPGTRLTVT.

V usage is TRBV7-9 and J usage is TRBJ1-6; TRBD1 is a possible D gene (6 bases). The germline V and J ends were trimmed by 6 bases and 3 bases, with 9 bases remaining between them. Germline CDR1 reads SEHNR; CDR2 reads FQNEAQ (reference sequence). The CDR3 length is 14 residues. The CDR3 sequence is CASSGGNYNSPLHF. The CDR3, as DNA: TGTGCCAGCAGTGGGGGCAACTATAATTCACCCCTCCACTTT.

The chain has TRBV19 and TRBJ1-2; D call uncertain. V was cut by 5 bases and J by 10 bases, with 20 bases left in between. This CDR3 region has 14 residues. Looked up from germline, CDR1 is LNHDA and CDR2 is SQIVND (reference sequence). As DNA, the CDR3 is TGTGCCAGTAGTTTTCAGGTTCATCCCAATCTCTACACCTTC. It translates to CASSFQVHPNLYTF.

The chain has TRBV28 and TRBJ2-1, with unresolved D. V dropped 4 bases and J dropped 6 bases, with 4 bases sitting between them. Germline V gives CDR1 MDHEN, CDR2 SYDVKM. The CDR3 spans 11 residues. The CDR3 loop reads CASSYSNEQFF. In nucleotides, the CDR3 is TGTGCCAGCAGTTATTCCAATGAGCAGTTCTTC.

The J gene is TRBJ2-1, the V gene TRBV2, with unresolved D. CDR3 length: 15 residues. Germline loops: CDR1 SNHLY, CDR2 FYNNEI. V was cut by 3 bases and J by 2 bases, with 11 bases left in between. CDR3 in DNA: TGTGCCAGCAGTGAGGATCCAGAAACCTACAATGAGCAGTTCTTC. Protein product: CASSEDPETYNEQFF.

The chain uses TRBV14 and TRBJ1-6, with D possibly matching TRBD1 (5 bases). CDR1 is SGHDN and CDR2 is FVKESK in the germline V gene. V lost 7 bases and J 11 bases, leaving 21 bases between the germline ends. The CDR3 sequence is 15 residues long. The CDR3 reads CASTSRGAPAAPLHF. The CDR3 coding sequence is TGTGCCAGCACTTCAAGAGGGGCCCCGGCGGCACCCCTCCACTTT.

The chain recombines TRBV29-1 with TRBJ2-5, with 11 bases fitting TRBD1. The J call may be wrong; the DNA end is better matched by TRBJ2-7. The CDR3 is 13 residues long. CDR1 is SQVTM and CDR2 is ANQGSEA in the germline V gene. CDR3 residues: CSVRTGGAYEQYF. The DNA of the CDR3 is TGCAGCGTGAGGACAGGGGGCGCTTACGAGCAGTACTTC.

The chain employs TRBV4-1 and TRBJ2-5; D possibly corresponds to TRBD2 (6 bases). Germline V gene data show CDR1 as MGHRA and CDR2 as YSYEKL. The CDR3 spans 15 residues. Trimming removed 5 bases at V and 3 bases at J, with 16 bases between. CDR3: CASSDPESGEETQYF. In nucleotides, the CDR3 is TGCGCCAGCAGCGACCCCGAGTCGGGGGAAGAGACCCAGTACTTC.

This chain joins TRBV6-5 and TRBJ2-1, with D hard to call. CDR1 is MNHEY, CDR2 SVGAGI, per germline. This CDR3 spans 12 amino acids. V shed 6 bases and J shed 0 bases, with 3 bases lying between them. CDR3 in amino acids: CASSPSYNEQFF. CDR3 in DNA: TGTGCCAGCAGCCCCTCCTACAATGAGCAGTTCTTC.

V is TRBV10-3 and J is TRBJ2-6; TRBD1 aligns across 8 bases. There are 16 residues in the CDR3. Germline CDR1 reads ENHRY; CDR2 reads SYGVKD. Unmatched junction bases numbered 15, after V lost 7 bases and J lost 10 bases. Here the CDR3 DNA reads TGTGCCATCAACTCACAAGGGACAGGCCTTTCTAACGTCCTGACTTTC. Protein product: CAINSQGTGLSNVLTF.

The V call is TRBV6-5, the J call TRBJ2-1; D call uncertain. Germline V gives CDR1 MNHEY, CDR2 SVGAGI. The V end lost 10 bases, the J end lost 4 bases, and 11 bases lay between the germline ends. The CDR3 is made up of 12 amino acids. In nucleotides, the CDR3 is TGTGCCACGCGACGGGTTTACAATGAGCAGTTCTTC. Translating it yields CATRRVYNEQFF.

The chain employs TRBV5-5 and TRBJ1-6; D might be TRBD1 (5 bases). The CDR3 has 17 residues. V was cut by 0 bases and J by 0 bases, with 10 bases left in between. Germline CDR1 is SGHKS and CDR2 is YYEKEE (reference sequence). Here the CDR3 DNA reads TGTGCCAGCAGCTTGGGTCGGGGCTTCTCCTATAATTCACCCCTCCACTTT. This translates into CASSLGRGFSYNSPLHF.

The chain couples TRBV13 to TRBJ1-2; no firm D call. The germline V gene encodes CDR1 PRHDT and CDR2 FYEKMQ (reference sequence). Deletions cut 2 bases from V and 8 bases from J, with 9 bases between. CDR3 length: 12 amino acids. This CDR3 reads CASSLRGGGYTF. Written as DNA, the CDR3 is TGTGCCAGCAGCTTACGAGGAGGGGGCTACACCTTC. Based on the CDR3 plus reference TRBV13 and TRBJ1-2, the full variable domain is AAGVIQSPRHLIKEKRETATLKCYPIPRHDTVYWYQQGPGQDPQFLISFYEKMQSDKGSIPDRFSAQQFSDYHSELNMSSLELGDSALYFCASSLRGGGYTFGSGTRLTVV.

This chain links TRBV4-1 with TRBJ2-7; 8 bases are a match to TRBD2. The CDR3 totals 13 residues. In germline, CDR1 is MGHRA, CDR2 YSYEKL. The ends lost 3 bases at V and 6 bases at J; junction bases unmatched: 4. CDR3 region: CASSQGLVGEQYF. For the CDR3, the DNA is TGCGCCAGCAGCCAGGGACTAGTGGGCGAGCAGTACTTC.

A single count supports this clone. This chain connects TRBV10-3 to TRBJ1-2, with D maybe TRBD1 (5 bases). The ends were cut back, 6 bases at V and 7 bases at J, with 21 bases in the middle. The CDR3 runs to 15 residues. Per germline, CDR1 ENHRY and CDR2 SYGVKD. CDR3 loop: CAIRGALEVISGYTF. Written as DNA, the CDR3 is TGTGCCATCAGAGGGGCCCTAGAGGTTATTAGTGGCTACACCTTC.

V gene TRBV28 combines with J gene TRBJ2-5, with a weak D call TRBD2 (5 bases). The end of the DNA is better explained by TRBJ2-7, so the J call may be wrong. Germline V gene data show CDR1 as MDHEN and CDR2 as SYDVKM. There are 11 residues in the CDR3. The CDR3 DNA follows: TGTGCCAGCACCCGGGGCTACGAGCAGTACTTC. This codes for CASTRGYEQYF.

The chain has TRBV4-1 and TRBJ1-3; no reliable D call. Germline V CDR1 and CDR2: MGHRA, YSYEKL. The CDR3 is made up of 15 amino acids. V was clipped by 1 base and J by 2 bases, with 9 bases between them. The DNA of the CDR3 is TGCGCCAGCAGCCAAGCGCCGGCTCCTGGAAACACCATATATTTT. Translating it yields CASSQAPAPGNTIYF.

The V and J genes are TRBV4-3 and TRBJ2-7, with D tentatively TRBD2 (5 bases). Looked up from germline, CDR1 is LGHNA and CDR2 is YSLEER. The V and J ends lost 1 base and 6 bases respectively, with 10 bases between them. CDR3 length: 13 amino acids. The CDR3 protein is CASSQVHEGEQYF. The CDR3 region has the DNA TGCGCCAGCAGCCAAGTGCATGAGGGCGAGCAGTACTTC.

V and J are TRBV29-1 and TRBJ1-1; a weak D match, TRBD1 (5 bases). The CDR3 covers 14 residues. Germline CDR1 and CDR2: SQVTM and ANQGSEA. Trimming took 7 bases from V and 0 from J, leaving 15 bases between them. The CDR3 sequence: CSADGRGMNTEAFF. CDR3 coding DNA: TGCAGCGCCGACGGACGGGGGATGAACACTGAAGCTTTCTTT. Full variable domain (rest looked up from reference TRBV29-1 and TRBJ1-1): SAVISQKPSRDICQRGTSLTIQCQVDSQVTMMFWYRQQPGQSLTLIATANQGSEATYESGFVIDKFPISRPNLTFSTLTVSNMSPEDSSIYLCSADGRGMNTEAFFGQGTRLTVV.

The CDR3 nucleotides read TGCGCCAGCAGTTTGAACACCGGGGAGCTGTTTTTT. Residues: CASSLNTGELFF. The chain combines TRBV5-1 with TRBJ2-2; D is unresolved. With 5 bases removed from V and 1 base from J, the gap between germline ends came to 3 bases. Looked up from germline, CDR1 is SGHRS and CDR2 is YFSETQ. The CDR3 has 12 residues.

V is TRBV11-3 and J is TRBJ2-2, with a weak D call TRBD1 (6 bases). V lost 5 bases to trimming and J lost 1 base, with 8 bases between them. From germline, CDR1 is SGHNT and CDR2 YENEEA. The CDR3 length is 14 residues. The CDR3 nucleotides read TGTGCCAGCAGCCTGGGACAGAACACCGGGGAGCTGTTTTTT. It is translated as CASSLGQNTGELFF. The full variable domain, rest sourced from reference TRBV11-3 and TRBJ2-2, is EAGVVQSPRYKIIEKKQPVAFWCNPISGHNTLYWYLQNLGQGPELLIRYENEEAVDDSQLPKDRFSAERLKGVDSTLKIQPAELGDSAVYLCASSLGQNTGELFFGEGSRLTVL.

The genes are TRBV5-1 and TRBJ2-3, with a tentative D call TRBD1 (5 bases). CDR1 is SGHRS and CDR2 is YFSETQ in the germline V gene. The CDR3 is 16 residues long. The V gene lost 0 bases and the J gene lost 0 bases, with 11 bases spanning the gap. CDR3 nucleotide sequence: TGCGCCAGCAGCTTGGAGGACACCCCTAGCACAGATACGCAGTATTTT. Translated, it gives CASSLEDTPSTDTQYF.

The V and J genes are TRBV28 and TRBJ1-2, with D perhaps TRBD1 (5 bases). Germline V gene data show CDR1 as MDHEN and CDR2 as SYDVKM. This CDR3 spans 15 amino acids. Trimming shortened V by 4 bases and J by 3 bases, and 15 bases separated the two germline ends. CDR3 nucleotides: TGTGCCAGCAGTTCTCAGGACAAACCTGACTATGGCTACACCTTC. Encoded protein: CASSSQDKPDYGYTF.

The chain carries TRBV15 and TRBJ2-1, with D perhaps TRBD1 or TRBD2 (6 bases each). The ends were cut back, 1 base at V and 7 bases at J, with 11 bases in the middle. In germline, CDR1 is LNHNV, CDR2 YYDKDF (reference sequence). The CDR3 extends over 14 amino acids. The chain's CDR3 is CATSRGQGRNEQFF. In DNA, the CDR3 is TGTGCCACCAGCAGAGGGCAGGGGAGGAATGAGCAGTTCTTC.

Only one count was recorded for this clone. J is TRBJ1-1 and V is TRBV19; possibly TRBD1 for D (6 bases). CDR1 and CDR2 (germline): LNHDA, SQIVND (reference sequence). This CDR3 is built from 15 residues. V was clipped by 3 bases and J by 4 bases, with 15 bases between them. The CDR3, as DNA: TGTGCCAGTAGTATGTCACAGGGTAGCGGCACTGAAGCTTTCTTT. It codes for CASSMSQGSGTEAFF.

V usage is TRBV2 and J usage is TRBJ2-7; D remains unclear. Trimming removed 6 bases at V and 5 bases at J, with 5 bases between. CDR3 length: 10 amino acids. Germline values: CDR1 SNHLY, CDR2 FYNNEI. CDR3 sequence: CASREDEQYF. CDR3 DNA: TGTGCCAGCAGAGAGGACGAGCAGTACTTC.

V is TRBV7-8 and J is TRBJ2-7, with D possibly being TRBD1 (5 bases). Germline loops: CDR1 SGHVS, CDR2 FQNEAQ. CDR3 length: 15 amino acids. With 1 base removed from V and 5 bases from J, the gap between germline ends came to 15 bases. The CDR3 DNA follows: TGTGCCAGCAGCTTAGAGACAGTCACTATCAACGAGCAGTACTTC. Its translation is CASSLETVTINEQYF.

This chain links TRBV14 with TRBJ2-7; the D gene is possibly TRBD1 (5 bases). CDR3 length: 13 amino acids. The germline CDR1 and CDR2 sequences are SGHDN and FVKESK. V was clipped by 4 bases and J by 6 bases, with 13 bases between them. CDR3 DNA sequence: TGTGCCAGCAGCCTAACCACAGGTTCCGAGCAGTACTTC. Residues: CASSLTTGSEQYF.

The V call is TRBV4-1, the J call TRBJ2-4; TRBD2 agrees at 8 bases. The CDR3 has 16 amino acids. V lost 0 bases to trimming and J lost 6 bases; unmatched junction nucleotides: 7. Germline V gene data show CDR1 as MGHRA and CDR2 as YSYEKL. CDR3 sequence: CASSQDPGGVINIQYF. The CDR3 region has the DNA TGCGCCAGCAGCCAAGATCCGGGGGGGGTGATAAACATTCAGTACTTC.

The rearrangement uses TRBV15 and TRBJ2-2; 8 positions match TRBD2. Germline V gene lookup returns CDR1 LNHNV and CDR2 YYDKDF (reference sequence). This CDR3 region has 17 residues. V lost 2 bases and J lost 2; bases outside the gene matches: 7. For the CDR3, the DNA is TGTGCCACCAGCAGACCCCGGGAGGGGCCCAACACCGGGGAGCTGTTTTTT. This encodes CATSRPREGPNTGELFF.